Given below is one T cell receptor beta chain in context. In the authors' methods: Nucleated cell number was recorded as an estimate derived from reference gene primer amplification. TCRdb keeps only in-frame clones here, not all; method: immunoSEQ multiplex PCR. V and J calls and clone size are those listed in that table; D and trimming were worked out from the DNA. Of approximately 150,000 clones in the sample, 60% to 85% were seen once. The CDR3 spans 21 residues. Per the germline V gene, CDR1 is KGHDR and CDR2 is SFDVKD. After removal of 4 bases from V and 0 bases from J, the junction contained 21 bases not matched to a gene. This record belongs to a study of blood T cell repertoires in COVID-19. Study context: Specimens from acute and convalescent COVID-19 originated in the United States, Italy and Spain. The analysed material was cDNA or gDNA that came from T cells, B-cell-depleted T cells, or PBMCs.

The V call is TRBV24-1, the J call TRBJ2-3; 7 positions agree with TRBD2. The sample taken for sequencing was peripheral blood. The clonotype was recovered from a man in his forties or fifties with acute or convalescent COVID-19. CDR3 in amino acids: CATSDPSFTMTGGSSTDTQYF. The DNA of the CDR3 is TGTGCCACCAGTGACCCCTCTTTTACTATGACGGGGGGATCCAGCACAGATACGCAGTATTTT.